This T cell receptor (beta chain) was recovered during a study of T-cell reconstitution after alpha-beta-depleted transplantation in children. A TCRbeta library incorporating unique molecular identifiers was prepared. TCRdb processed the PCR reads anew with MiXCR; each CDR3 protein has one entry. This sample has around 380,000 distinct CDR3 sequences, with under 13% found just once. Trimming stripped 3 bases from V and 9 bases from J, with 9 bases between. CDR1 and CDR2 (germline): SGHTA, FQGTGA. CDR3 length: 12 residues. This chain connects TRBV7-3 to TRBJ2-1; no reliable D call. The specimen was PBMCs from the stem cell graft donor, collected from the stem cell graft. This sequence originates from a human donor who donated a stem cell graft to a child with acute myeloid leukemia. CDR3: CASSFNVGEQFF. CDR3 nucleotides: TGTGCCAGCAGCTTCAACGTTGGTGAGCAGTTCTTC.